Detailed here is one T cell receptor (beta chain). Original methodology: Reference gene primer amplification in the assay estimated nucleated cell counts. Data came from immunoSEQ multiplex PCR; TCRdb stores just in-frame clones and leaves some out. V and J calls and clone size are given by that table; D and trimming were obtained from the DNA. This sample has over 100,000 clones, with over 75% found just once. The entry originates in a study of blood T cell repertoires in COVID-19. Looking at the study overall: Acute-phase and convalescent COVID-19 samples originated in the United States, Italy and Spain. PBMCs, B-cell-depleted T cells, or T cells were the source of the cDNA or gDNA that made up the material.

V trimming: 2 bases; J trimming: 5 bases; junction bases outside the gene matches: 9. Germline CDR1 is SGDLS and CDR2 is YYNGEE. The CDR3 runs 15 residues. The TCR was taken from a woman between 50 and 59 years old with acute or convalescent COVID-19. Sequenced input: peripheral blood. This chain joins TRBV9 and TRBJ1-1; the match to TRBD1 covers 7 bases. This CDR3 reads CASSVQPTGTTEAFF. The CDR3 coding sequence is TGTGCCAGCAGCGTCCAACCGACAGGGACGACTGAAGCTTTCTTT.